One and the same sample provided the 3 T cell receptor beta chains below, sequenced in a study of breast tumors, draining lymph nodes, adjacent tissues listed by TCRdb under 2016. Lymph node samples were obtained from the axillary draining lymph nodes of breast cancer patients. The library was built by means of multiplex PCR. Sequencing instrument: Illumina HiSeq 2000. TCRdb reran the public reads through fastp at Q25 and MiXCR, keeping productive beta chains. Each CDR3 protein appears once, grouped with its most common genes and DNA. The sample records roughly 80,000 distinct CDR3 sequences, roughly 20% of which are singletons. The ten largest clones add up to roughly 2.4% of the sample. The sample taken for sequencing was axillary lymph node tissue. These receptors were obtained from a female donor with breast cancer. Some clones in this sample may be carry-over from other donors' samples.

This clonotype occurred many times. CDR3 in DNA: TGCGCCAGCAGCTTGGCCCAGCGGGGGGCGGATGGCTACACCTTC. Translated, it gives CASSLAQRGADGYTF. The rearrangement uses TRBV5-1 and TRBJ1-2, with D tentatively TRBD1 (6 bases). This CDR3 has 15 residues. CDR1 SGHRS and CDR2 YFSETQ come from the germline V gene. V shed 0 bases and J shed 6 bases, with 15 bases lying between them.

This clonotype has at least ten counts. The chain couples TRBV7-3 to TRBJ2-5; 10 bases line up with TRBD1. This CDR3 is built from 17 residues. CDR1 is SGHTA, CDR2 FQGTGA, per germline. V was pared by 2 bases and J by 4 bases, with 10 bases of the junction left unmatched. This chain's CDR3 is CASSLGRTGGGSETQYF. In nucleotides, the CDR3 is TGTGCCAGCAGCTTAGGGAGGACAGGGGGGGGTTCAGAGACCCAGTACTTC. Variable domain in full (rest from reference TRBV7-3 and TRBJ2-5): GAGVSQTPSNKVTEKGKYVELRCDPISGHTALYWYRQSLGQGPEFLIYFQGTGAADDSGLPNDRFFAVRPEGSVSTLKIQRTERGDSAVYLCASSLGRTGGGSETQYFGPGTRLLVL.

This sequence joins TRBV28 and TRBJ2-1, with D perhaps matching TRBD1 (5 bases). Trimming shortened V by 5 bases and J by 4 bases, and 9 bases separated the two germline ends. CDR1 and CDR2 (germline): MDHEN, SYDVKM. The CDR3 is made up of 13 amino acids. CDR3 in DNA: TGTGCCAGCAGTATACAGGTTTACAATGAGCAGTTCTTC. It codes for CASSIQVYNEQFF.